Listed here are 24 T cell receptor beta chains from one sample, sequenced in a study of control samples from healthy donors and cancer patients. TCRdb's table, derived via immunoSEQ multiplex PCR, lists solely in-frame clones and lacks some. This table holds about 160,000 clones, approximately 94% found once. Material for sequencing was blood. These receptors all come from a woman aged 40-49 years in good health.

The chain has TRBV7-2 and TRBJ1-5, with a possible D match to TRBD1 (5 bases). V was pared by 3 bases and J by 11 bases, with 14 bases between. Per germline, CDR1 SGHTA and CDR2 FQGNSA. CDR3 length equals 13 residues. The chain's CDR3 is CASSLGGFEAQHF. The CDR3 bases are TGTGCCAGCAGCTTGGGGGGGTTTGAAGCCCAGCATTTT.

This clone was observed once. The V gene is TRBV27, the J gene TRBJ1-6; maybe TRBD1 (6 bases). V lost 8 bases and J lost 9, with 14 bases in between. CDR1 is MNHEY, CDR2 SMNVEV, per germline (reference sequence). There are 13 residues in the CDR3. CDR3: CASGGGPSSPLHF. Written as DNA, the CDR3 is TGTGCCAGCGGGGGGGGGCCAAGTTCACCCCTCCACTTT.

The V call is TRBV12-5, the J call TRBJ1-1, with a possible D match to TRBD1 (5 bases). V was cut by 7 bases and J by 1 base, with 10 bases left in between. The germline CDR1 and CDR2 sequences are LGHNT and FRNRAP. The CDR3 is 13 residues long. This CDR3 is CASAQGPNTEAFF. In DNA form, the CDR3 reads TGTGCTAGTGCCCAGGGCCCGAACACTGAAGCTTTCTTT. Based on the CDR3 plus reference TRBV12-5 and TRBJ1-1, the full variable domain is DARVTQTPRHKVTEMGQEVTMRCQPILGHNTVFWYRQTMMQGLELLAYFRNRAPLDDSGMPKDRFSAEMPDATLATLKIQPSEPRDSAVYFCASAQGPNTEAFFGQGTRLTVV.

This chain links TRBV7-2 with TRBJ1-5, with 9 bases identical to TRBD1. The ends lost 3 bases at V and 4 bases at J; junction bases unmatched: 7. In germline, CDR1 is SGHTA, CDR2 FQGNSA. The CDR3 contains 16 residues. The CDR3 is CASSFEDRGNNQPQHF. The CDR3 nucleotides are TGTGCCAGCAGCTTTGAGGACAGGGGCAATAATCAGCCCCAGCATTTT.

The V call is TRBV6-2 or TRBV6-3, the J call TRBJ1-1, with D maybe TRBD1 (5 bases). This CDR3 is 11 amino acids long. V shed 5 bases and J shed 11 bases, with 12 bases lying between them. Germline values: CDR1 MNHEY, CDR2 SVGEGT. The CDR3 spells CASSRGVRAFF. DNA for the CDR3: TGTGCCAGCAGTCGAGGGGTGAGGGCTTTCTTT.

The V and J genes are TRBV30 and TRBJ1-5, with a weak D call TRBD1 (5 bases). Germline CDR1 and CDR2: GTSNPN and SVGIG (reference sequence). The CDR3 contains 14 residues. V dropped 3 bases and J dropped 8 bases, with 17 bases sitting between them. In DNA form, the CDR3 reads TGTGCCTGGAGGGGGACGGGGGGATCCGAGCCCCAGCATTTT. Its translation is CAWRGTGGSEPQHF. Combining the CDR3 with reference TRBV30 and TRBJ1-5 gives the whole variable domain SQTIHQWPATLVQPVGSPLSLECTVEGTSNPNLYWYRQAAGRGLQLLFYSVGIGQISSEVPQNLSASRPQDRQFILSSKKLLLSDSGFYLCAWRGTGGSEPQHFGDGTRLSIL.

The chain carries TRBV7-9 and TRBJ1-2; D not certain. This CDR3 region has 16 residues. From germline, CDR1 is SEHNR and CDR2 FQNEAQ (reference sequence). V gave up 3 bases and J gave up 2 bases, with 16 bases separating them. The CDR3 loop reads CASSFGSEGRNYGYTF. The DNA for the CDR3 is TGTGCCAGCAGCTTTGGTTCGGAGGGAAGGAACTATGGCTACACCTTC.

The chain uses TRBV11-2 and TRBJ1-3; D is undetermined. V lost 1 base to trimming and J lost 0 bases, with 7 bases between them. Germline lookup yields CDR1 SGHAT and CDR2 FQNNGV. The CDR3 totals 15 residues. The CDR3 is CASSLGTSSGNTIYF. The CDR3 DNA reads TGTGCCAGCAGCTTAGGCACCTCCTCTGGAAACACCATATATTTT.

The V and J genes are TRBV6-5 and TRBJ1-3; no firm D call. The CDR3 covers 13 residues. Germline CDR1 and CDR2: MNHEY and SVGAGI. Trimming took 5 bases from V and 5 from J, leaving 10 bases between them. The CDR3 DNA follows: TGTGCCAGCAGTCGGGGTGTCCGAAACACCATATATTTT. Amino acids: CASSRGVRNTIYF.

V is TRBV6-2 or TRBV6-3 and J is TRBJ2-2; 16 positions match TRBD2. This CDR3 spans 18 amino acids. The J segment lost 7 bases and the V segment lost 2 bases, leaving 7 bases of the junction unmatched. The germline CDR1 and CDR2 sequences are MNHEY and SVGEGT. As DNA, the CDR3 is TGTGCCAGCAGTTACGCCGGGACTAGCGGGAGGGCCTTCGGGGAGCTGTTTTTT. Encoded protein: CASSYAGTSGRAFGELFF.

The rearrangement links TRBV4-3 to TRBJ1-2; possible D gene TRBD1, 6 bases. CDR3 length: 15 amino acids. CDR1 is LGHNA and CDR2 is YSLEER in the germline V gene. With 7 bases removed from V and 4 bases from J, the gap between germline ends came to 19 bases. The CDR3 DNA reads TGCGCCAGCATCAGGGACACCAATCGCGGCTATGGCTACACCTTC. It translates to CASIRDTNRGYGYTF.

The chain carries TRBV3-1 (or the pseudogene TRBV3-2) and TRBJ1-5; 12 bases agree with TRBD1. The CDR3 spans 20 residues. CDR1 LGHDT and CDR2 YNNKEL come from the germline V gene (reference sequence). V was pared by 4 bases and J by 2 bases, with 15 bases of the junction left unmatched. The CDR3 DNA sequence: TGTGCCAGCAGCCTGAGCCGGGACAGGGGGCTTATCTGCTGCAATCAGCCCCAGCATTTT. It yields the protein CASSLSRDRGLICCNQPQHF.

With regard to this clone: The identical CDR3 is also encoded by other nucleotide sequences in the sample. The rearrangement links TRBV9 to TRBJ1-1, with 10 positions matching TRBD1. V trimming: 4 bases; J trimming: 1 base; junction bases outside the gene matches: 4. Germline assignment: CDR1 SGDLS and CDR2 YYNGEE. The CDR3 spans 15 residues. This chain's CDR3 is CASSPWTGGNTEAFF. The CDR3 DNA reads TGTGCCAGCAGCCCCTGGACAGGGGGGAACACTGAAGCTTTCTTT.

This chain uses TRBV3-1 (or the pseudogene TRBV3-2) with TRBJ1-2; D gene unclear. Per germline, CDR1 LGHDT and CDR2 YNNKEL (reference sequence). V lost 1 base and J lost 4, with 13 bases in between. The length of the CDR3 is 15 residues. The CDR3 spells CASSQGSVNLYGYTF. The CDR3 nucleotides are TGTGCCAGCAGCCAAGGATCTGTGAACCTCTATGGCTACACCTTC.

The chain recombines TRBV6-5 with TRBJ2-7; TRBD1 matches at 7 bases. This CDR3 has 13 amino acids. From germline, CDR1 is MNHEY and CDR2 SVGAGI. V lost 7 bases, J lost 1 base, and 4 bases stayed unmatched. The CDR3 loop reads CASNRGPSYEQYF. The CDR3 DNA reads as TGTGCCAGCAATAGGGGGCCTTCCTACGAGCAGTACTTC.

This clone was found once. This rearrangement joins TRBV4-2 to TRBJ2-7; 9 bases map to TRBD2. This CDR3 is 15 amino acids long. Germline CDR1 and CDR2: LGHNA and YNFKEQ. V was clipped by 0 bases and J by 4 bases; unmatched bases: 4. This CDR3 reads CASSQEWTSAYEQYF. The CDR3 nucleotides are TGTGCCAGCAGCCAAGAATGGACTAGCGCGTACGAGCAGTACTTC.

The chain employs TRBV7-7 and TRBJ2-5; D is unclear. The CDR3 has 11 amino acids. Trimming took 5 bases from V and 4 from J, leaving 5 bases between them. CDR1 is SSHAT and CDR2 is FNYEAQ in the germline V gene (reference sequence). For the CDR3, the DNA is TGTGCCAGCAGCGACACAGAGACCCAGTACTTC. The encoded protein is CASSDTETQYF.

The CDR3 sequence is CASSPLAYQQETQYF. CDR3 in DNA: TGTGCCAGCAGCCCCCTGGCGTACCAGCAAGAGACCCAGTACTTC. The chain has TRBV5-4 and TRBJ2-5, with D unclear. This CDR3 region has 15 residues. The V gene lost 4 bases and the J gene lost 2 bases, with 15 bases spanning the gap. In germline, CDR1 is SGHNT, CDR2 YYREEE (reference sequence).

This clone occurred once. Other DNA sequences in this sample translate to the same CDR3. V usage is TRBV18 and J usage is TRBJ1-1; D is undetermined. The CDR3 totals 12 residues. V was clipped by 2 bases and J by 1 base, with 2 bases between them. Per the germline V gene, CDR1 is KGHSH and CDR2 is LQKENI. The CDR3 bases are TGTGCCAGCTCACCAGGGAACACTGAAGCTTTCTTT. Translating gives CASSPGNTEAFF.

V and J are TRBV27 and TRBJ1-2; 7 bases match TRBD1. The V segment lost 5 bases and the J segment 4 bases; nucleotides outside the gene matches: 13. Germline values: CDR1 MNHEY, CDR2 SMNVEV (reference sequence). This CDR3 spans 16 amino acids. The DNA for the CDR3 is TGTGCCAGCAGTGATACCCCGGGACAGCGAACCTATGGCTACACCTTC. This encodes CASSDTPGQRTYGYTF.

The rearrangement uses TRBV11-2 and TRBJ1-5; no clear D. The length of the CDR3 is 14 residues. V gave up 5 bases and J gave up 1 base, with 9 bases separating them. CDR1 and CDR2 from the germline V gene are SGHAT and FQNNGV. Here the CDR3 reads CASSPLWSNQPQHF. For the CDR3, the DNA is TGTGCCAGCAGCCCGCTTTGGAGCAATCAGCCCCAGCATTTT.

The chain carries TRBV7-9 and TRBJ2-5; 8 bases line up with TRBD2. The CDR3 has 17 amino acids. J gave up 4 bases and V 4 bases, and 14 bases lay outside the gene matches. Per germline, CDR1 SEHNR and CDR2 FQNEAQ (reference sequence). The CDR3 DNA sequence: TGTGCCAGCAGCTCCCCCAATTCTGGACTAGCTAGAGAGACCCAGTACTTC. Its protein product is CASSSPNSGLARETQYF.

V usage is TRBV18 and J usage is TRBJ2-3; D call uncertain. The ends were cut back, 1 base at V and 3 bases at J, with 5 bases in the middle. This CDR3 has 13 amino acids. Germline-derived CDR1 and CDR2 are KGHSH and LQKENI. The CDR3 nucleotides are TGTGCCAGCTCACCACTGGGGACAGATACGCAGTATTTT. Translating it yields CASSPLGTDTQYF.

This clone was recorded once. The CDR3 DNA sequence: TGTGCCAGCAGTTACTCGACTGTGAATTCACCCCTCCACTTT. Protein: CASSYSTVNSPLHF. This chain connects TRBV6-5 to TRBJ1-6, with D uncertain. The CDR3 contains 14 residues. Germline CDR1 and CDR2: MNHEY and SVGAGI. Between the trimmed V and J ends, which lost 0 bases and 7 bases, there was a span of 7 bases.